The 7 T cell receptor beta chains reported below all come from one sample, sequenced in a study of breast tumors, draining lymph nodes, adjacent tissues. Samples came from axillary lymph nodes draining the breast cancer. A single record per CDR3 protein comes from TCRdb applying MiXCR to the multiplex PCR reads. This sample carries about 230,000 distinct CDR3 sequences, 32% of them seen once, and the ten largest clones take around 1.4%. Sequencing was performed on axillary lymph node tissue. These receptors were obtained from a female donor with breast cancer. Some clones in this sample may be carry-over from other donors' samples.

At least ten counts were recorded for this clonotype. V gene TRBV29-1 combines with J gene TRBJ2-5; 12 nucleotides align to TRBD1. The germline V gene encodes CDR1 SQVTM and CDR2 ANQGSEA. V was pared by 1 base and J by 6 bases, with 9 bases of the junction left unmatched. The CDR3 has 16 amino acids. The CDR3 sequence is CSVEGVGQGAWQTQYF. As DNA, the CDR3 is TGCAGCGTTGAAGGAGTGGGACAGGGGGCCTGGCAGACCCAGTACTTC.

In its sample, this clonotype was seen many times. J is TRBJ2-1 and V is TRBV6-1; D is possibly TRBD2 (6 bases). Germline values: CDR1 MNHNS, CDR2 SASEGT. The CDR3 is made up of 15 amino acids. V lost 7 bases and J lost 1, with 14 bases in between. Here the CDR3 DNA reads TGTGCCAGCAAACCAGCGGGCCTTTCCTACAATGAGCAGTTCTTC. Protein: CASKPAGLSYNEQFF.

In regard to this clonotype: Sequence at one end of the junction differs from germline and may be a read error. The CDR3, as DNA: TGTGCCAGCAGGGGCGGGACTAGCGTGACAGATACGCAGTACTTT. Protein product: CASRGGTSVTDTQYF. This chain uses TRBV7-3 with TRBJ2-3; 10 bases are shared with TRBD2. Germline lookup yields CDR1 SGHTA and CDR2 FQGTGA. The length of the CDR3 is 15 residues.

A word on this clonotype: Since no conserved phenylalanine or tryptophan closes the CDR3, a read error is the likely cause. This sequence joins TRBV12-3 or TRBV12-4 and TRBJ1-5; D gene ambiguous. The length of the CDR3 is 11 residues. Trimming left V 3 bases short and J 6 bases short, with 3 bases between. CDR3 DNA: TGTGCCAGCAGTTTGAGTCAGCCCCAGCATGGT. This sequence encodes CASSLSQPQHG.

This clonotype was seen more than once but under ten times. This may be a read error: a much more frequent sequence differs by one nucleotide. This chain links TRBV12-3 or TRBV12-4 with TRBJ2-1, with TRBD2 matching over 9 bases. J lost 7 bases, V lost 7 bases, and 11 bases had no gene match. The CDR3 extends over 15 amino acids. The CDR3 sequence is CASNCAGGLWNEQFF. CDR3 nucleotide sequence: TGTGCCAGCAACTGCGCGGGAGGGCTATGGAATGAGCAGTTCTTC.

To note about this clonotype: This sequence may be a read error, since a much larger clone differs from it by one base. This likely comes from a read error, as the CDR3 has no conserved phenylalanine or tryptophan at its end. This rearrangement joins TRBV14 to TRBJ2-5; the match to TRBD1 covers 7 bases. The CDR3 runs to 13 residues. Trimming cost V 3 bases and J 7 bases; bases outside gene matches: 5. Germline lookup yields CDR1 SGHDN and CDR2 FVKESK. For the CDR3, the DNA is TGTGCCAGCAGCCAGACAGGGTTTTCGACCCAGTACTCC. Translation gives CASSQTGFSTQYS.

V and J are TRBV5-1 and TRBJ1-1; 11 nucleotides agree with TRBD1. Looked up from germline, CDR1 is SGHRS and CDR2 is YFSETQ. The CDR3 extends over 14 amino acids. With V trimmed by 4 bases and J by 5 bases, 4 bases remained unmatched. The CDR3 bases are TGCGCCAGCAGCCGGGGACAGGGGGTAACTGAAGCTTTCTTT. Translated: CASSRGQGVTEAFF.